This T cell receptor (beta chain) is drawn from a study of T cell responses to AZD1222 COVID-19 vaccine. The study, taken as a whole, reports: Donors skewed white British and female; clonal diversity was possibly underestimated.

Produced via immunoSEQ multiplex PCR; TCRdb's table is partial and in-frame only. The repertoire holds some 140,000 clones, with about 88% as singletons. About this clone itself: Antigen unknown.

The sequence was collected from an adult in good health. The sample consisted of peripheral blood, taken on day 0 of AZD1222 vaccination.

CDR3 DNA: TGTGCCAGCAGCCGCACAGGAGACTCTGGAAACACCATATATTTT. It is translated as CASSRTGDSGNTIYF. V usage is TRBV9 and J usage is TRBJ1-3; TRBD1 might be the D (5 bases). Trimming shortened V by 4 bases and J by 0 bases, and 11 bases separated the two germline ends. The CDR3 contains 15 residues. Germline assignment: CDR1 SGDLS and CDR2 YYNGEE.